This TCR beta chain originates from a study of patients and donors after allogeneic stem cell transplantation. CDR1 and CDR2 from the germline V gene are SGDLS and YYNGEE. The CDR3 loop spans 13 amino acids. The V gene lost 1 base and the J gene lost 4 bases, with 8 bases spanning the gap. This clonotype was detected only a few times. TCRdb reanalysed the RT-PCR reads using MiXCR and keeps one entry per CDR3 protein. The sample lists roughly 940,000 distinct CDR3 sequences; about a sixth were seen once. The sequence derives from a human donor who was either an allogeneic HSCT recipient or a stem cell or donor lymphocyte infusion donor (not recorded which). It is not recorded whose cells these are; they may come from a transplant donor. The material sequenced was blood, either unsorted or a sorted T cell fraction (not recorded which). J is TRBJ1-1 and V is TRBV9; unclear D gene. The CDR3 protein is CASSVRTSTEAFF. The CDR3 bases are TGTGCCAGCAGCGTACGGACTAGCACTGAAGCTTTCTTT. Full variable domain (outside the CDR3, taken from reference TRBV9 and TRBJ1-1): DSGVTQTPKHLITATGQRVTLRCSPRSGDLSVYWYQQSLDQGLQFLIQYYNGEERAKGNILERFSAQQFPDLHSELNLSSLELGDSALYFCASSVRTSTEAFFGQGTRLTVV.